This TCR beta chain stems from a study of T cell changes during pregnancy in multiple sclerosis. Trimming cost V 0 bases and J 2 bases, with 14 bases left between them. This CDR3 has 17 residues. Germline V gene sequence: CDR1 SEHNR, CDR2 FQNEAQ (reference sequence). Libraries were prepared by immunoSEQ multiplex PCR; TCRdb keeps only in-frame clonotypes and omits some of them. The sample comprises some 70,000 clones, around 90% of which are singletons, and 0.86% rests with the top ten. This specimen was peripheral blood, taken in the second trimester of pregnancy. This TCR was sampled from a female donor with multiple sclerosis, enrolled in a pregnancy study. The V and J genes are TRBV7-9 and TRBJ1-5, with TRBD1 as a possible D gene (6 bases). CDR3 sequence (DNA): TGTGCCAGCAGCTTAGCGCCGGTAGGGGGTCGCAATCAGCCCCAGCATTTT. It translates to CASSLAPVGGRNQPQHF.